Listed below are T cell receptor beta chains from one sample, sequenced in a study of T cell responses to AZD1222 COVID-19 vaccine. Method: immunoSEQ multiplex PCR; TCRdb's copy keeps in-frame clones and lacks some. The sample lists approximately 180,000 clones; about 90% were seen once. Sequenced material: peripheral blood, taken 28 days after the second dose of the MenACWY control vaccine. Receptors originate from an adult who received the MenACWY meningococcal vaccine as a control. Each CDR3 is given with its conserved first and last residue.

V: TRBV6-2/TRBV6-3; CDR3: CASSYMDRVQEKLFF
V: TRBV4-1; CDR3: CASSHTRDRGYEQYF
V: TRBV10-3; CDR3: CAIRGLDGYGYTF
V: TRBV27; CDR3: CASSPTSPTDTQYF
V: TRBV10-2; CDR3: CASISGGGYEQYF
V: TRBV7-9; CDR3: CASSRFLDRGEQFF
V: TRBV27; CDR3: CASRGVGDRGPSPLHF
V: TRBV28; CDR3: CASSLWVEQYF
V: TRBV27; CDR3: CASSPRPQGFRYTF
V: TRBV19; CDR3: CASIPQGNTGELFF
V: TRBV12-5; CDR3: CASGPGTSGRYEQFF
V: TRBV7-3; CDR3: CASSQTGARSGANVLTF
V: TRBV28; CDR3: CASRHMGQSNSPLHF
V: TRBV10-3; CDR3: CAISESRSANNEQFF
V: TRBV18; CDR3: CASSPGQASSYEQYF
V: TRBV28; CDR3: CASSSPRDEQYF
V: TRBV6-1; CDR3: CASSEGFGGTGLYQPQHF
V: TRBV5-6; CDR3: CASSLGGLTSPQHF
V: TRBV30; CDR3: CASVSNEKLFF
V: TRBV3-1/TRBV3-2; CDR3: CASSQERTGSYGYTF
V: TRBV18; CDR3: CASSPMAGGQDTQYF
V: TRBV7-2; CDR3: CASSLAAGNNQPQHF
V: TRBV28; CDR3: CASCTTEGSGSPLHF
V: TRBV6-2/TRBV6-3; CDR3: CASSLDRSILYTGELFF
V: TRBV6-2/TRBV6-3; CDR3: CASSFSPRDKQYF
V: TRBV2; CDR3: CASSGTSGRSTDTQYF
V: TRBV6-2/TRBV6-3; CDR3: CASSYGQGEGEAFF